This is a list of T cell receptor beta chains from one sample in a study of a mutant IDH1 vaccine in newly diagnosed glioma. No antigen is known for these receptors. TCRdb keeps only in-frame clones here, not all; method: immunoSEQ multiplex PCR. There are over 75,000 clones in the sample; about 81% occur only once, and roughly 5.6% lies in the top ten. Sequencing was performed on PBMCs, taken from a glioma patient whose treatment included an IDH1 peptide vaccine. The receptors originated from a man aged 35 to 55 with glioma. The CDR3 runs from the conserved cysteine through the conserved F or W. The order of the fields is V gene, clone size, J gene, D gene, CDR3 DNA, CDR3 protein. A D gene is named only where the DNA matches it firmly. Size is stated for part of the rows, as once, few or many counts, or as a class when the clone is expanded.

V gene: TRBV27; clone size: NA; J gene: TRBJ1-2; D gene: NA; CDR3 DNA: TGTGCCAGCAGTTTGTTGGGAAGCTATGGCTACACCTTC; CDR3 protein: CASSLLGSYGYTF
V gene: TRBV4-3; clone size: NA; J gene: TRBJ2-3; D gene: NA; CDR3 DNA: TGCGCCAGCAGCCAAGCGCCGGGGGCCGCCACAGATACGCAGTATTTT; CDR3 protein: CASSQAPGAATDTQYF
V gene: TRBV30; clone size: NA; J gene: TRBJ2-7; D gene: TRBD1; CDR3 DNA: TGTGCCTGGAGTACAACAGGGGCCTACGAGCAGTACTTC; CDR3 protein: CAWSTTGAYEQYF
V gene: TRBV28; clone size: NA; J gene: TRBJ1-1; D gene: NA; CDR3 DNA: TGTGCCAGCAGTCCGGTCGGGTGGGGGACTGAAGCTTTCTTT; CDR3 protein: CASSPVGWGTEAFF
V gene: TRBV6-6; clone size: NA; J gene: TRBJ1-4; D gene: TRBD1; CDR3 DNA: TGTGCCAGCAGTCCAATACAGGGGAGGAAACTGTTTTTT; CDR3 protein: CASSPIQGRKLFF
V gene: TRBV5-6; clone size: once; J gene: TRBJ1-2; D gene: NA; CDR3 DNA: TGTGCCAGCAGCTTTCGCACAGGAGGGAACTATGGCTACACCTTC; CDR3 protein: CASSFRTGGNYGYTF
V gene: TRBV5-4; clone size: NA; J gene: TRBJ2-5; D gene: TRBD2; CDR3 DNA: TGTGCCAGCAGCTTGGCTAGCGGGGATGAGACCCAGTACTTC; CDR3 protein: CASSLASGDETQYF
V gene: TRBV27; clone size: NA; J gene: TRBJ2-1; D gene: TRBD2; CDR3 DNA: TGTGCCAGCAGTTGGGGGGGCAATGAGCAGTTCTTC; CDR3 protein: CASSWGGNEQFF
V gene: TRBV6-4; clone size: NA; J gene: TRBJ2-3; D gene: NA; CDR3 DNA: TGTGCCAGCAGTGACTCTCTGGGGACAGATACGCAGTATTTT; CDR3 protein: CASSDSLGTDTQYF
V gene: TRBV28; clone size: NA; J gene: TRBJ1-2; D gene: NA; CDR3 DNA: TGTGCCAGCAGTTCCCCCGTGGCCTATGGCTACACCTTC; CDR3 protein: CASSSPVAYGYTF
V gene: TRBV28; clone size: once; J gene: TRBJ1-1; D gene: NA; CDR3 DNA: TGTGCCTGGGGCAGCTACACTGAAGCTTTCTTT; CDR3 protein: CAWGSYTEAFF
V gene: TRBV6-5; clone size: NA; J gene: TRBJ1-1; D gene: NA; CDR3 DNA: TGTGCCAGCAGTTACGGGGTGGGAACTGAAGCTTTCTTT; CDR3 protein: CASSYGVGTEAFF
V gene: TRBV27; clone size: NA; J gene: TRBJ2-1; D gene: NA; CDR3 DNA: TGTGCCAGCAGTTTTGGGGGCTCCTACAATGAGCAGTTCTTC; CDR3 protein: CASSFGGSYNEQFF
V gene: TRBV10-3; clone size: NA; J gene: TRBJ2-7; D gene: NA; CDR3 DNA: TGTGCCATAGCGAGGGACACCTACGAGCAGTACTTC; CDR3 protein: CAIARDTYEQYF
V gene: TRBV11-2; clone size: NA; J gene: TRBJ2-2; D gene: NA; CDR3 DNA: TGTGCCAGCAGTTCCGATTATCGCGGGGAGCTGTTTTTT; CDR3 protein: CASSSDYRGELFF
V gene: TRBV5-8; clone size: NA; J gene: TRBJ1-5; D gene: TRBD1; CDR3 DNA: TGTGCCAGCAGCTCCCCCGGGACAGGGAATCAGCCCCAGCATTTT; CDR3 protein: CASSSPGTGNQPQHF
V gene: TRBV27; clone size: NA; J gene: TRBJ2-3; D gene: NA; CDR3 DNA: TGTGCCAGCTATGAGTGGGGGCCTGGGTCAGATACGCAGTATTTT; CDR3 protein: CASYEWGPGSDTQYF